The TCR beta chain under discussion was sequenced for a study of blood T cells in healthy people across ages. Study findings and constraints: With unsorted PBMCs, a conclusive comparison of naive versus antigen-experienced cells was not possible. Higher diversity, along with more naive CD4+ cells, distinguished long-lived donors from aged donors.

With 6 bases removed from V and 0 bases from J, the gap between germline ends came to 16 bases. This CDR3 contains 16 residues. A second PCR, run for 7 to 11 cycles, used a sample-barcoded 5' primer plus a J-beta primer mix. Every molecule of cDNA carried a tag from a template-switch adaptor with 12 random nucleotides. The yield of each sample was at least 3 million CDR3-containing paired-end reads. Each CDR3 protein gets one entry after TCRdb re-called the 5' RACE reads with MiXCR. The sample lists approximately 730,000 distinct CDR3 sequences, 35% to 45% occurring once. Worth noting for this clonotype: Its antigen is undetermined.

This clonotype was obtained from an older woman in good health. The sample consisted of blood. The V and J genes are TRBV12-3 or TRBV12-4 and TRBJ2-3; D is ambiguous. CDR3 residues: CASSLQFQPSTDTQYF. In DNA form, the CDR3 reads TGTGCCAGCAGCCTCCAATTTCAACCTAGCACAGATACGCAGTATTTT.